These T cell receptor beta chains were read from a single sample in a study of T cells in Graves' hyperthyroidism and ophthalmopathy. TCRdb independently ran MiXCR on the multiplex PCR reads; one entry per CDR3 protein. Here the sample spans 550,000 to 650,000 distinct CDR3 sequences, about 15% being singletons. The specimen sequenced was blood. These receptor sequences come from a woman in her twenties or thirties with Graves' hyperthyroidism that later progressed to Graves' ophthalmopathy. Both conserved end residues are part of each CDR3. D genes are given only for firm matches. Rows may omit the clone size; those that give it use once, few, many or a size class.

CASSTWDRDHYEQYF TGTGCCAGCAGCACGTGGGACAGGGACCACTACGAGCAGTACTTC TRBV5-6 TRBD1 many TRBJ2-7
CSAKRSQGAVSSNQPQHF TGCAGTGCCAAAAGGTCCCAGGGGGCGGTATCTAGCAATCAGCCCCAGCATTTT TRBV20-1 TRBD1 few TRBJ1-5
CAWSRGRSSGNTIYF TGTGCCTGGAGCCGGGGTCGATCCTCTGGAAACACCATATATTTT TRBV30 - many TRBJ1-3
CASSLGGWGYEQYF TGTGCCAGCAGCTTAGGAGGGTGGGGCTACGAGCAGTACTTC TRBV7-9 - few TRBJ2-7
CATSDWTSGSTNEQFF TGTGCCACCAGTGACTGGACTAGCGGGAGTACTAATGAGCAGTTCTTC TRBV24-1 TRBD2 many TRBJ2-1
CASSYIGGFSGNTIYF TGTGCCAGCAGTTACATTGGGGGGTTCTCTGGAAACACCATATATTTT TRBV6-6 - - TRBJ1-3
CASSLAGHSVLTF TGTGCCAGCAGTTTAGCTGGGCATAGCGTCCTGACTTTC TRBV12-3/TRBV12-4 - - TRBJ2-6
CASSFTGKKLFF TGTGCCAGCAGTTTTACAGGCAAAAAACTGTTTTTT TRBV12-3/TRBV12-4 - many TRBJ1-4
CASSQDTGTEAFF TGTGCCAGCAGCCAAGATACGGGAACTGAAGCTTTCTTT TRBV3-1 - many TRBJ1-1
CSARSPWKGARETQYF TGCAGTGCTAGATCGCCGTGGAAGGGGGCTAGAGAGACCCAGTACTTC TRBV20-1 TRBD1 - TRBJ2-5
CASSYLRGRPANTGELFF TGTGCCAGCAGTTACTTAAGAGGGCGCCCCGCGAACACCGGGGAGCTGTTTTTT TRBV6-2/TRBV6-3 - - TRBJ2-2
CASSQVSADSYEQYF TGCGCCAGCAGCCAAGTAAGCGCTGACTCCTACGAGCAGTACTTC TRBV4-1 - - TRBJ2-7
CSVEGVDEQYF TGCAGCGTAGAGGGGGTCGACGAGCAGTACTTC TRBV29-1 - - TRBJ2-7
CASSTGTVATGELFF TGTGCCAGCAGCACTGGGACAGTTGCCACCGGGGAGCTGTTTTTT TRBV12-3/TRBV12-4 TRBD1 few TRBJ2-2
CASLKGSSYEQYF TGTGCCAGCCTTAAAGGGAGCTCCTACGAGCAGTACTTC TRBV28 - many TRBJ2-7
CASSLMLAGEYEQYF TGTGCCAGCAGCCTGATGCTAGCGGGAGAATACGAGCAGTACTTC TRBV5-6 TRBD2 - TRBJ2-7
CAWSVRTGVDQPQHF TGTGCCTGGAGTGTAAGGACAGGGGTCGATCAGCCCCAGCATTTT TRBV30 TRBD1 - TRBJ1-5
CASSETPGSNQPQHF TGTGCCAGCAGTGAAACCCCAGGGAGCAATCAGCCCCAGCATTTT TRBV6-4 - few TRBJ1-5
CASSVGGRAPLHF TGTGCCAGCAGCGTAGGGGGTAGGGCACCCCTCCACTTT TRBV9 - few TRBJ1-6
CSVEGWDSYEQYF TGCAGCGTTGAAGGGTGGGACAGCTACGAGCAGTACTTC TRBV29-1 TRBD1 many TRBJ2-7
CSARIPGLGIMSEQFF TGCAGTGCTAGGATTCCGGGACTAGGGATCATGAGTGAGCAGTTCTTC TRBV20-1 TRBD2 many TRBJ2-1
CASSLERGNYGYTF TGTGCCAGCAGCTTAGAAAGGGGAAACTATGGCTACACCTTC TRBV11-2 - many TRBJ1-2
CALMGYHSYEQYF TGTGCCTTAATGGGCTACCACTCCTACGAGCAGTACTTC TRBV30 - many TRBJ2-7
CASSSSGGLAGRYNEQFF TGTGCCAGCAGCTCTAGCGGGGGGCTAGCGGGCCGCTACAATGAGCAGTTCTTC TRBV7-9 TRBD2 few TRBJ2-1
CASSPPTGTGSEKLFF TGTGCCAGCTCACCACCGACCGGGACAGGGTCTGAAAAACTGTTTTTT TRBV18 TRBD1 - TRBJ1-4
CASTAIGTANTEAFF TGTGCCAGCACTGCGATAGGGACGGCGAACACTGAAGCTTTCTTT TRBV6-1 - - TRBJ1-1
CSARFSGIYEQYF TGCAGTGCTAGATTCAGCGGGATCTACGAGCAGTACTTC TRBV20-1 TRBD2 - TRBJ2-7
CASGLAGDTEAFF TGTGCTAGTGGTTTGGCCGGGGACACTGAAGCTTTCTTT TRBV12-5 - many TRBJ1-1
CAWSHGTSRYNEQFF TGTGCCTGGAGTCACGGGACTAGCCGCTACAATGAGCAGTTCTTC TRBV30 TRBD2 many TRBJ2-1
CASSGTGRVQETQYF TGTGCCAGCAGTGGCACAGGGCGAGTTCAAGAGACCCAGTACTTC TRBV11-3 - many TRBJ2-5
CASSLSTGVFGYTF TGTGCCAGCAGCCTGTCGACAGGGGTTTTCGGCTACACCTTC TRBV9 TRBD1 many TRBJ1-2
CASSFETAPTNEKLFF TGTGCCAGCAGTTTCGAGACGGCCCCAACTAATGAAAAACTGTTTTTT TRBV12-3/TRBV12-4 - many TRBJ1-4
CSARGRVSITEAFF TGCAGCGCGAGAGGCAGGGTATCGATCACTGAAGCTTTCTTT TRBV29-1 - many TRBJ1-1
CASRRTGVNTEAFF TGTGCCAGCAGGAGGACAGGGGTGAACACTGAAGCTTTCTTT TRBV6-1 TRBD1 - TRBJ1-1
CASSAGEQPQHF TGTGCCAGCAGCGCAGGGGAGCAGCCCCAGCATTTT TRBV3-1 - many TRBJ1-5
CASSFNIDAEAFF TGCGCCAGCAGCTTCAACATCGACGCTGAAGCTTTCTTT TRBV5-1 - few TRBJ1-1
CSAAPGAPLLGEQYF TGCAGTGCTGCCCCCGGGGCTCCCCTCCTGGGCGAGCAGTACTTC TRBV20-1 - few TRBJ2-7
CASSRISGVVAEQFF TGTGCCAGCAGCCGAATATCGGGGGTTGTTGCTGAGCAGTTCTTC TRBV3-1 - many TRBJ2-1
CASSDTGRETQYF TGTGCCAGCAGTGACACAGGGAGGGAGACCCAGTACTTC TRBV2 - many TRBJ2-5
CAWGPGGYEQYF TGTGCCTGGGGGCCAGGGGGCTACGAGCAGTACTTC TRBV30 TRBD1 - TRBJ2-7
CASGLVDEQYF TGTGCTAGTGGTTTGGTCGACGAGCAGTACTTC TRBV12-5 - many TRBJ2-7
CASSPRIAGADTGELFF TGTGCCAGCTCACCGAGAATAGCGGGAGCGGACACCGGGGAGCTGTTTTTT TRBV18 TRBD2 - TRBJ2-2
CATSSGDSGANVLTF TGTGCCACCTCCTCAGGGGACTCTGGGGCCAACGTCCTGACTTTC TRBV24-1 - - TRBJ2-6
CSANPITGTQETQYF TGCAGTGCTAATCCCATTACAGGGACGCAAGAGACCCAGTACTTC TRBV20-1 - - TRBJ2-5
CSQGRPGDEADTQYF TGCAGTCAAGGTAGACCAGGGGATGAGGCAGATACGCAGTATTTT TRBV20-1 - many TRBJ2-3
CASSLISGANVLTF TGTGCCAGCAGCTTAATCTCTGGGGCCAACGTCCTGACTTTC TRBV11-2 - many TRBJ2-6